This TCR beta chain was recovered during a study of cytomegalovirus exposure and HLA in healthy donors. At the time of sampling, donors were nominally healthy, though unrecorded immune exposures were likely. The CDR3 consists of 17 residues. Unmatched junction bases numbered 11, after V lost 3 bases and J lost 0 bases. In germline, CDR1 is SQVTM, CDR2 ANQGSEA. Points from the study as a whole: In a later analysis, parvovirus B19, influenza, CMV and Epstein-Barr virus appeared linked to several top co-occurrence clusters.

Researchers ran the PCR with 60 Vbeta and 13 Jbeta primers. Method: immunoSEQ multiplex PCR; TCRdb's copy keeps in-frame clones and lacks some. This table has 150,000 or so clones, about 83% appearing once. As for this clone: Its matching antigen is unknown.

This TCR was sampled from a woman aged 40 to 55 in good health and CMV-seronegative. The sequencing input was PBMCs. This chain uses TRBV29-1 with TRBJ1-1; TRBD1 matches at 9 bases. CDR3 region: CSVEGDRVGNMNTEAFF. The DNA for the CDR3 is TGCAGCGTTGAGGGGGACAGGGTAGGCAACATGAACACTGAAGCTTTCTTT.